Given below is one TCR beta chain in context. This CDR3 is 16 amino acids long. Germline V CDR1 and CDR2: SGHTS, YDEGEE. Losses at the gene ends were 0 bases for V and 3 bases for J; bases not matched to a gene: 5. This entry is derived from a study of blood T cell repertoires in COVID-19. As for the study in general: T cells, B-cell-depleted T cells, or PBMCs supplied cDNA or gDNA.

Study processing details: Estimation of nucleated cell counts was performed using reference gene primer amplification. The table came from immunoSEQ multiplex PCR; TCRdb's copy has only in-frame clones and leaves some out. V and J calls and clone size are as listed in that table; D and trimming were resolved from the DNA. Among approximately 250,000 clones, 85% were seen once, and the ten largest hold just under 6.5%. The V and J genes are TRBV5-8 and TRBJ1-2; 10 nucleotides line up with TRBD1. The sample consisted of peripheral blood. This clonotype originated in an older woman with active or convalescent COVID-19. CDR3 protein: CASSLGTGGLDYGYTF. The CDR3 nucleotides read TGTGCCAGCAGCTTGGGGACAGGGGGATTAGACTATGGCTACACCTTC.